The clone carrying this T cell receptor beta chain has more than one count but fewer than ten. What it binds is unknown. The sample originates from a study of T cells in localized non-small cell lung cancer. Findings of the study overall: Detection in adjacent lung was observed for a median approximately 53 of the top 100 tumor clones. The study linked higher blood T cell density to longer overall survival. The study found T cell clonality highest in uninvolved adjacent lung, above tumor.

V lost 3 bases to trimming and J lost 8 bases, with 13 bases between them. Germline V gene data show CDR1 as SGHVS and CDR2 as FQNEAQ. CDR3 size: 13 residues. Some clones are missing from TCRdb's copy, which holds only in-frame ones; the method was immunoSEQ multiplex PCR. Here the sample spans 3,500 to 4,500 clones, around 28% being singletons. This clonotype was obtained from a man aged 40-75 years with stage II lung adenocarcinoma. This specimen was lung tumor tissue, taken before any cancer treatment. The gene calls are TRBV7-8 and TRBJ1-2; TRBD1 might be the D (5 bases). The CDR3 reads CASSFDLNRGYTF. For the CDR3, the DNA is TGTGCCAGCAGCTTCGATCTAAACAGGGGCTACACCTTC. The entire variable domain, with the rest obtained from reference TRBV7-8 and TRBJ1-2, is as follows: GAGVSQSPRYKVAKRGQDVALRCDPISGHVSLFWYQQALGQGPEFLTYFQNEAQLDKSGLPSDRFFAERPEGSVSTLKIQRTQQEDSAVYLCASSFDLNRGYTFGSGTRLTVV.